One sample yielded the 25 T cell receptor beta chains listed below, sequenced in a study of blood T cell repertoires in COVID-19. Only in-frame clones appear in the TCRdb table, and some are missing; sequencing was by immunoSEQ multiplex PCR. The sample holds approximately 300,000 clones; approximately 86% are singletons and the top ten take 2% to 2.5%. Sequencing was done on a sample of peripheral blood. Receptors were obtained from a woman between 50 and 59 years old who had recovered from COVID-19.

The rearrangement joins TRBV19 to TRBJ2-3; D gene uncertain. The CDR3 covers 15 residues. With 0 bases removed from V and 0 bases from J, the gap between germline ends came to 7 bases. Germline V gene sequence: CDR1 LNHDA, CDR2 SQIVND (reference sequence). CDR3 sequence (DNA): TGTGCCAGTAGTATAGATCAGTGGAGCACAGATACGCAGTATTTT. Translating it yields CASSIDQWSTDTQYF.

Details on this clone: Other DNA sequences in this sample translate to the same CDR3. The V and J genes are TRBV27 and TRBJ1-2; D perhaps matches TRBD1 (5 bases). Trimming removed 5 bases at V and 4 bases at J, with 8 bases between. The CDR3 loop spans 12 amino acids. From germline, CDR1 is MNHEY and CDR2 SMNVEV (reference sequence). The CDR3 sequence is CASSPQGYGYTF. CDR3 DNA: TGTGCCAGCAGTCCCCAGGGCTATGGCTACACCTTC.

As concerns this clone: Other DNA sequences in this specimen translate into the identical CDR3. V is TRBV5-1 and J is TRBJ1-1; TRBD1 aligns across 8 bases. Losses at the gene ends were 1 base for V and 3 bases for J; bases not matched to a gene: 2. This CDR3 has 14 residues. Germline V lookup: CDR1 SGHRS, CDR2 YFSETQ. The chain's CDR3 is CASSLTGGDTEAFF. The CDR3 region has the DNA TGCGCCAGCAGCTTGACAGGGGGGGACACTGAAGCTTTCTTT.

The chain employs TRBV7-9 and TRBJ2-7, with D perhaps TRBD2 (7 bases). The CDR3 covers 14 residues. V lost 5 bases and J 1 base, leaving 12 bases between the germline ends. The germline V gene has CDR1 SEHNR and CDR2 FQNEAQ (reference sequence). CDR3 protein: CASSQGRGSYEQYF. The CDR3 DNA reads TGTGCCAGCAGCCAGGGGAGGGGGTCCTACGAGCAGTACTTC. Supplemented by reference TRBV7-9 and TRBJ2-7, the full variable domain reads DTGVSQNPRHKITKRGQNVTFRCDPISEHNRLYWYRQTLGQGPEFLTYFQNEAQLEKSRLLSDRFSAERPKGSFSTLEIQRTEQGDSAMYLCASSQGRGSYEQYFGPGTRLTVT.

The rearrangement uses TRBV5-1 and TRBJ1-4; no reliable D call. Trimming pared 4 bases from V and 3 bases from J, leaving 13 bases between. This CDR3 has 15 amino acids. Per the germline V gene, CDR1 is SGHRS and CDR2 is YFSETQ. The CDR3 reads CASSPAGWSNEKLFF. CDR3 in DNA: TGCGCCAGCAGCCCAGCCGGGTGGTCTAATGAAAAACTGTTTTTT. The full variable domain, rest sourced from reference TRBV5-1 and TRBJ1-4, is KAGVTQTPRYLIKTRGQQVTLSCSPISGHRSVSWYQQTPGQGLQFLFEYFSETQRNKGNFPGRFSGRQFSNSRSEMNVSTLELGDSALYLCASSPAGWSNEKLFFGSGTQLSVL.

V gene TRBV28 combines with J gene TRBJ2-1; unclear D gene. Per germline, CDR1 MDHEN and CDR2 SYDVKM. The germline V and J ends were trimmed by 5 bases and 9 bases, with 17 bases remaining between them. This CDR3 has 14 residues. The CDR3 sequence is CASSPDHLVGEQFF. CDR3 nucleotides: TGTGCCAGCAGTCCCGACCATCTAGTCGGTGAGCAGTTCTTC. Using reference TRBV28 and TRBJ2-1 for the parts outside the CDR3, the full variable domain is DVKVTQSSRYLVKRTGEKVFLECVQDMDHENMFWYRQDPGLGLRLIYFSYDVKMKEKGDIPEGYSVSREKKERFSLILESASTNQTSMYLCASSPDHLVGEQFFGPGTRLTVL.

The J gene is TRBJ2-3, the V gene TRBV18, with D maybe TRBD1 (5 bases). The CDR3 consists of 15 residues. Trimming cost V 2 bases and J 0 bases, with 9 bases left between them. Germline V CDR1 and CDR2: KGHSH, LQKENI. The CDR3 bases are TGTGCCAGCTCACCAGGGGCAGGGAGCACAGATACGCAGTATTTT. It translates to CASSPGAGSTDTQYF. The full variable domain, its missing parts supplied by reference TRBV18 and TRBJ2-3, is NAGVMQNPRHLVRRRGQEARLRCSPMKGHSHVYWYRQLPEEGLKFMVYLQKENIIDESGMPKERFSAEFPKEGPSILRIQQVVRGDSAAYFCASSPGAGSTDTQYFGPGTRLTVL.

DNA of the CDR3: TGTGCCACCAGCAGAAAACGGATAGCGGGGCCAAGGAATGAGCAGTTCTTC. It yields the protein CATSRKRIAGPRNEQFF. The chain combines TRBV15 with TRBJ2-1, with 8 bases lining up with TRBD2. This CDR3 contains 17 residues. Germline V gives CDR1 LNHNV, CDR2 YYDKDF (reference sequence). V shed 2 bases, J shed 7 bases, and the junction held 13 bases outside the gene matches.

V and J are TRBV28 and TRBJ1-3; 9 nucleotides match TRBD1. V shed 0 bases and J 8 bases; nucleotides not matched to a gene: 8. The CDR3 spans 16 residues. Germline V gene data show CDR1 as MDHEN and CDR2 as SYDVKM. The CDR3 here is CASSLWKGQGFHTIYF. The CDR3 DNA follows: TGTGCCAGCAGTTTATGGAAGGGACAGGGTTTTCACACCATATATTTT. Using reference TRBV28 and TRBJ1-3 for the parts outside the CDR3, the full variable domain is DVKVTQSSRYLVKRTGEKVFLECVQDMDHENMFWYRQDPGLGLRLIYFSYDVKMKEKGDIPEGYSVSREKKERFSLILESASTNQTSMYLCASSLWKGQGFHTIYFGEGSWLTVV.

V usage is TRBV6-6 and J usage is TRBJ1-6; 11 bases are a match to TRBD1. CDR1 is MNHNY and CDR2 is SVGAGI in the germline V gene (reference sequence). V dropped 10 bases and J dropped 9; count of bases not matched to a gene: 5. The CDR3 has 13 amino acids. CDR3 sequence reads: CAITGTGGSPLHF. The CDR3 DNA sequence: TGTGCCATTACCGGGACAGGGGGTTCACCCCTCCACTTT.

The chain carries TRBV24-1 and TRBJ2-7, with D tentatively TRBD2 (7 bases). The CDR3 length is 13 residues. Between the trimmed V and J ends, which lost 4 bases and 6 bases, there was a span of 12 bases. The germline V gene encodes CDR1 KGHDR and CDR2 SFDVKD. This chain's CDR3 is CATSEGGAGEQYF. CDR3 in DNA: TGTGCCACCAGTGAAGGGGGGGCGGGCGAGCAGTACTTC.

As to this clone: Other nucleotide sequences in the sample specify the same CDR3. This sequence joins TRBV19 and TRBJ2-1; 9 nucleotides align to TRBD2. The CDR3 has 15 residues. Germline CDR1 and CDR2: LNHDA and SQIVND (reference sequence). After removal of 3 bases from V and 4 bases from J, the junction contained 4 bases not matched to a gene. The CDR3 loop is CASSIGGRAYNEQFF. The CDR3 region has the DNA TGTGCCAGTAGTATCGGCGGGAGGGCTTACAATGAGCAGTTCTTC.

The CDR3: CASNNGDSPLHF. CDR3 sequence (DNA): TGTGCCAGCAACAACGGGGATTCACCCCTCCACTTT. The chain combines TRBV7-8 with TRBJ1-6; no reliable D call. Germline loops: CDR1 SGHVS, CDR2 FQNEAQ. V gave up 7 bases and J gave up 8 bases, with 9 bases separating them. This CDR3 region has 12 residues.

The chain joins TRBV19 to TRBJ2-3; D might be TRBD1 (6 bases). Germline-derived CDR1 and CDR2 are LNHDA and SQIVND (reference sequence). The CDR3 is made up of 14 amino acids. The ends were cut back, 5 bases at V and 4 bases at J, with 13 bases in the middle. In nucleotides, the CDR3 is TGTGCCAGTAGTCCTGAGGGGGTTTCAGATACGCAGTATTTT. It is translated as CASSPEGVSDTQYF.

The chain carries TRBV3-1 (or the pseudogene TRBV3-2) and TRBJ1-1; 8 bases are a match to TRBD1. The CDR3 extends over 14 amino acids. The V and J ends lost 1 base and 4 bases, in that order; junction bases with no gene match: 2. CDR1 and CDR2 from the germline V gene are LGHDT and YNNKEL (reference sequence). CDR3 loop: CASSQVGTGTEAFF. The CDR3 DNA is TGTGCCAGCAGCCAAGTTGGGACAGGCACTGAAGCTTTCTTT.

The rearrangement uses TRBV11-2 and TRBJ2-2; D remains ambiguous. CDR1 is SGHAT, CDR2 FQNNGV, per germline. This CDR3 comprises 14 residues. Trimming took 5 bases from V and 6 from J, leaving 13 bases between them. The CDR3, as DNA: TGTGCCAGCAGCGTAAGCTCGGCGGCCGGGGAGCTGTTTTTT. This gives the protein CASSVSSAAGELFF.

In nucleotides, the CDR3 is TGCGCCAGCAGCCCGGGACACATGGATACCTACGAGCAGTACTTC. Translation gives CASSPGHMDTYEQYF. The chain joins TRBV4-3 to TRBJ2-7; a weak D match, TRBD1 (6 bases). The CDR3 covers 15 residues. Germline V gives CDR1 LGHNA, CDR2 YSLEER. V shed 4 bases and J shed 2 bases, with 15 bases lying between them.

The genes are TRBV30 and TRBJ2-7; D is uncertain. Per germline, CDR1 GTSNPN and CDR2 SVGIG (reference sequence). The CDR3 is 12 residues long. Trimming stripped 0 bases from V and 6 bases from J, with 9 bases between. In DNA, the CDR3 is TGTGCCTGGAGTGTGATGAGTTCCGAGCAGTACTTC. It translates to CAWSVMSSEQYF.

The chain joins TRBV23-1 to TRBJ2-1; 11 nucleotides line up with TRBD1. TRBV23-1 is an ORF, with its function uncertain. This CDR3 region has 17 residues. Germline trimming cut 3 bases from V and 8 bases from J; bases unmatched to any gene: 12. The CDR3 bases are TGCGCCAGCAGTCATCTCAGGACAGGGGGCCTCAGGGATGAGCAGTTCTTC. Translation: CASSHLRTGGLRDEQFF.

This clone was counted once. CDR3 sequence reads: CASSQGSFRDSYNSPLHF. DNA of the CDR3: TGTGCCAGCAGCCAAGGTTCTTTCAGGGATTCCTATAATTCACCCCTCCACTTT. The chain links TRBV4-2 to TRBJ1-6; D is perhaps TRBD1 (5 bases). Trimming stripped 1 base from V and 1 base from J, with 14 bases between. The CDR3 has 18 amino acids. Germline values: CDR1 LGHNA, CDR2 YNFKEQ.

This rearrangement joins TRBV18 to TRBJ1-2; D uncertain. V gave up 0 bases and J gave up 2 bases, with 7 bases separating them. This CDR3 has 14 residues. From germline, CDR1 is KGHSH and CDR2 LQKENI. The CDR3 bases are TGTGCCAGCTCACCACCGTCACAGAACTATGGCTACACCTTC. It is translated as CASSPPSQNYGYTF.

This clone was found a few times. The chain links TRBV12-5 to TRBJ2-2; D gene ambiguous. The CDR3 sequence is 14 residues long. The germline V and J ends were trimmed by 0 bases and 6 bases, with 8 bases remaining between them. Looked up from germline, CDR1 is LGHNT and CDR2 is FRNRAP. CDR3 sequence (DNA): TGTGCTAGTGGTTTGGTCCCGACTCCCGGGGAGCTGTTTTTT. This translates into CASGLVPTPGELFF.

V and J are TRBV5-1 and TRBJ2-7, with TRBD2 matching 8 bases. Germline values: CDR1 SGHRS, CDR2 YFSETQ. With V trimmed by 2 bases and J by 4 bases, 5 bases remained unmatched. This CDR3 spans 14 amino acids. The CDR3 reads CASSLSGGVYEQYF. The CDR3 nucleotides are TGCGCCAGCAGCTTATCGGGAGGGGTATACGAGCAGTACTTC.

In its sample, this clone was seen once. J is TRBJ2-7 and V is TRBV27; 8 positions agree with TRBD1. Germline V CDR1 and CDR2: MNHEY, SMNVEV (reference sequence). Trimming cost V 2 bases and J 3 bases; bases outside gene matches: 12. The CDR3 is made up of 17 amino acids. The chain's CDR3 is CASSLRGTGGNLYEQYF. DNA of the CDR3: TGTGCCAGCAGTTTAAGAGGGACAGGTGGGAACCTCTACGAGCAGTACTTC.

The gene calls are TRBV18 and TRBJ2-5; 9 bases fit TRBD1. The CDR3 spans 14 residues. The ends lost 6 bases at V and 4 bases at J; junction bases unmatched: 6. CDR1 is KGHSH and CDR2 is LQKENI in the germline V gene. CDR3 residues: CASSLDRGIETQYF. For the CDR3, the DNA is TGTGCCAGCTCCCTGGACAGGGGTATAGAGACCCAGTACTTC.